A single sample is the source of the 3 T cell receptor beta chains below, sequenced in a study of shared clonotypes between healthy human individuals. The protocol was immunoSEQ multiplex PCR, while the TCRdb copy is restricted to in-frame clones and leaves out a portion. There are 2 million to 2.5 million clones in the sample; 95% occur only once, and around 0.13% lies in the top ten. Source material: naive CD4+ T cells sorted from blood. Indicated subset: CD45RA+ positively selected. The source of these receptors is a man in his late teens or twenties in good health.

The chain combines TRBV30 with TRBJ1-2; 11 positions match TRBD1. V shed 5 bases, J shed 7 bases, and the junction held 3 bases outside the gene matches. Germline-derived CDR1 and CDR2 are GTSNPN and SVGIG (reference sequence). There are 12 residues in the CDR3. Written as DNA, the CDR3 is TGTGCCTGGGGGACAGGGGGTATTGGCTACACCTTC. Residues: CAWGTGGIGYTF.

V is TRBV7-3 and J is TRBJ1-2; D is perhaps TRBD1 (6 bases). The CDR3 runs 15 residues. Germline V gene sequence: CDR1 SGHTA, CDR2 FQGTGA. V was trimmed by 5 bases and J by 6 bases, leaving 19 bases between them. CDR3 loop: CASSRTPSAGDGYTF. CDR3 nucleotides: TGTGCCAGCAGCCGGACCCCCTCGGCAGGGGATGGCTACACCTTC.

The rearrangement uses TRBV13 and TRBJ2-2; TRBD2 aligns across 14 bases. Germline CDR1 reads PRHDT; CDR2 reads FYEKMQ (reference sequence). Trimming took 6 bases from V and 5 from J; bases not matched to a gene: 8. The CDR3 has 17 residues. CDR3 DNA sequence: TGTGCCAGCAGTCCGGGACTAGCGGGAGTAGGAACCGGGGAGCTGTTTTTT. Its protein is CASSPGLAGVGTGELFF.